What follows is one TCR beta chain and its context. 13 Jbeta primers and 60 Vbeta primers were used for the PCR. Data came from immunoSEQ multiplex PCR; TCRdb stores just in-frame clones and leaves some out. The profile shows 220,000 or so clones, around 73% of them singletons. The V segment lost 4 bases and the J segment 7 bases; nucleotides outside the gene matches: 10. Germline V CDR1 and CDR2: SGHRS, YFSETQ. CDR3 length: 17 residues. This sample was taken from a study of cytomegalovirus exposure and HLA in healthy donors. Background on the study: Among the approximately 380 donors who were genotyped, roughly 86% fell in the genetic ancestry cluster that is associated with self-reported Caucasian donors.

The specimen was PBMCs. This sequence joins TRBV5-1 and TRBJ2-1; 14 bases fit TRBD2. This TCR was recovered from a male donor in good health and CMV-seronegative. The CDR3 DNA is TGCGCCAGCAGCAAATACGGGACTAGCGGGAGTATAAATGAGCAGTTCTTC. Amino acid sequence: CASSKYGTSGSINEQFF.